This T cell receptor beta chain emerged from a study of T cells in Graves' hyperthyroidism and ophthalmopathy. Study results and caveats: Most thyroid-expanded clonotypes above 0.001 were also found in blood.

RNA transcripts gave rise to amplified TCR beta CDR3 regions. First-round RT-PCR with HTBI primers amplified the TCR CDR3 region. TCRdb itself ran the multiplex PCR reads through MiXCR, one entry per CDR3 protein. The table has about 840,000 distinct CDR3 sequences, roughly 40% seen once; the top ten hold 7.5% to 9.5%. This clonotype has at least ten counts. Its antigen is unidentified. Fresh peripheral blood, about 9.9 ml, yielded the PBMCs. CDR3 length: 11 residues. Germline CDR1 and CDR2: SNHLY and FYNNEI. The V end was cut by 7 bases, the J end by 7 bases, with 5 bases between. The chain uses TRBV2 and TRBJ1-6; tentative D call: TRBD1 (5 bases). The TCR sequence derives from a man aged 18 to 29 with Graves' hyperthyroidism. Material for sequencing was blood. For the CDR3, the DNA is TGTGCCAGCAAGGGGAATTCACCCCTCCACTTT. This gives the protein CASKGNSPLHF.